The 28 T cell receptor beta chains below all came from one sample that was sequenced in a study of technical replicates of blood from four donors listed by TCRdb under 2017. The library was generated by the immunoSEQ multiplex PCR assay. As stored in TCRdb, this immuneACCESS dataset retains in-frame rearrangements with V and J assigned. A fraction of the clones does not appear; measured against another copy, unresolved V genes explain less than half of the discrepancy, and the remainder lacks a known reason. The sample yields about 84,000 clones; around 90% were counted once. The ten largest account for approximately 0.25% of the sample. The specimen sequenced was T cells isolated from PBMCs. The receptor set was obtained from a human donor in good health.

This clone has a handful of counts. J is TRBJ1-5 and V is TRBV7-9; 7 bases fit TRBD1. This CDR3 has 15 residues. The germline gives CDR1 SEHNR, CDR2 FQNEAQ (reference sequence). The V and J ends lost 1 base and 4 bases, in that order; junction bases with no gene match: 4. DNA for the CDR3: TGTGCCAGCAGCTTAGGGGACAGCTCAAATCAGCCCCAGCATTTT. This codes for CASSLGDSSNQPQHF.

The chain combines TRBV5-4 with TRBJ2-7, with a tentative D call TRBD1 (5 bases). Germline CDR1 is SGHNT and CDR2 is YYREEE (reference sequence). The CDR3 loop spans 15 amino acids. V was cut by 0 bases and J by 0 bases, with 10 bases left in between. This CDR3 is CASSLDTGNSYEQYF. In DNA form, the CDR3 reads TGTGCCAGCAGCTTGGATACAGGCAACTCCTACGAGCAGTACTTC.

V and J are TRBV7-7 and TRBJ2-5, with D hard to call. Germline assignment: CDR1 SSHAT and CDR2 FNYEAQ (reference sequence). The CDR3 is 14 amino acids. Deletions cut 0 bases from V and 0 bases from J, with 5 bases between. CDR3 sequence (DNA): TGTGCCAGCAGCTTAGCGCGCAACCAAGAGACCCAGTACTTC. Residues: CASSLARNQETQYF.

The chain recombines TRBV5-1 with TRBJ1-4, with 8 nucleotides matching TRBD1. This CDR3 spans 17 amino acids. J gave up 8 bases and V 4 bases, and 16 bases lay outside the gene matches. Germline CDR1 reads SGHRS; CDR2 reads YFSETQ. This chain's CDR3 is CASSPGQGWPTREKLFF. The CDR3 nucleotides are TGCGCCAGCAGCCCCGGACAGGGTTGGCCAACTAGGGAAAAACTGTTTTTT.

The chain carries TRBV9 and TRBJ1-3, with TRBD1 identical over 8 bases. The CDR3 runs 14 residues. CDR1 SGDLS and CDR2 YYNGEE come from the germline V gene. V lost 3 bases and J lost 2; bases outside the gene matches: 1. The DNA of the CDR3 is TGTGCCAGCAGCGCGACAGGGGCTGGAAACACCATATATTTT. It is translated as CASSATGAGNTIYF.

The chain has TRBV5-1 and TRBJ2-3, with D perhaps matching TRBD1 (6 bases). Germline values: CDR1 SGHRS, CDR2 YFSETQ. Trimming shortened V by 2 bases and J by 6 bases, and 10 bases separated the two germline ends. CDR3 length equals 13 residues. The CDR3: CASSFWGRDTQYF. As DNA, the CDR3 is TGCGCCAGCAGCTTTTGGGGGCGGGATACGCAGTATTTT. The full variable domain, rest sourced from reference TRBV5-1 and TRBJ2-3, is KAGVTQTPRYLIKTRGQQVTLSCSPISGHRSVSWYQQTPGQGLQFLFEYFSETQRNKGNFPGRFSGRQFSNSRSEMNVSTLELGDSALYLCASSFWGRDTQYFGPGTRLTVL.

The rearrangement links TRBV6-5 to TRBJ1-1; D is perhaps TRBD1 (5 bases). V was shortened by 10 bases and J by 5 bases, with 11 bases between the two germline ends. CDR1 is MNHEY, CDR2 SVGAGI, per germline. CDR3 length: 11 residues. CDR3 residues: CATRQGTEAFF. In nucleotides, the CDR3 is TGTGCCACCCGGCAGGGAACTGAAGCTTTCTTT.

The chain carries TRBV5-1 and TRBJ2-1, with a weak D call TRBD2 (5 bases). The CDR3 has 16 amino acids. V was clipped by 1 base and J by 2 bases, with 13 bases between them. The germline V gene has CDR1 SGHRS and CDR2 YFSETQ. CDR3 nucleotide sequence: TGCGCCAGCAGCTTGTATAGCGCGCAAACCTACAATGAGCAGTTCTTC. Its translation: CASSLYSAQTYNEQFF.

This chain connects TRBV5-6 to TRBJ1-2; 8 bases are a match to TRBD1. Per germline, CDR1 SGHDT and CDR2 YYEEEE. V trimming: 4 bases; J trimming: 4 bases; junction bases outside the gene matches: 6. The CDR3 is 14 residues long. The CDR3 loop is CASSVRTGSYGYTF. CDR3 sequence (DNA): TGTGCCAGCAGCGTGCGGACAGGGAGCTATGGCTACACCTTC.

CDR3 in amino acids: CASSLEASGGARDTQYF. The CDR3 DNA reads as TGCGCCAGCAGCTTGGAGGCTAGCGGGGGGGCCAGGGATACGCAGTATTTT. This chain connects TRBV5-1 to TRBJ2-3, with TRBD2 identical over 12 bases. This CDR3 contains 17 residues. Germline loops: CDR1 SGHRS, CDR2 YFSETQ. With V trimmed by 0 bases and J by 6 bases, 8 bases remained unmatched. Full variable domain (remainder filled in from reference TRBV5-1 and TRBJ2-3): KAGVTQTPRYLIKTRGQQVTLSCSPISGHRSVSWYQQTPGQGLQFLFEYFSETQRNKGNFPGRFSGRQFSNSRSEMNVSTLELGDSALYLCASSLEASGGARDTQYFGPGTRLTVL.

V gene TRBV6-4 combines with J gene TRBJ2-2, with TRBD2 identical over 9 bases. This CDR3 has 16 amino acids. CDR1 MRHNA and CDR2 SNTAGT come from the germline V gene. Trimming removed 0 bases from V and 4 bases from J; junction bases left unmatched: 3. The CDR3 reads CASSDSLREGTGELFF. In DNA, the CDR3 is TGTGCCAGCAGTGACTCTCTGCGGGAGGGCACCGGGGAGCTGTTTTTT.

This clone was recorded once. The rearrangement links TRBV19 to TRBJ1-4; possible D gene TRBD1, 6 bases. Trimming pared 8 bases from V and 8 bases from J, leaving 18 bases between. This CDR3 comprises 14 residues. Germline V lookup: CDR1 LNHDA, CDR2 SQIVND (reference sequence). The CDR3 nucleotides read TGTGCCAGTGCGGACCCTGGGACACAAGAAAAACTGTTTTTT. Its protein is CASADPGTQEKLFF.

The chain couples TRBV11-3 to TRBJ2-7; the D gene is possibly TRBD2 (5 bases). Per the germline V gene, CDR1 is SGHNT and CDR2 is YENEEA. V lost 5 bases, J lost 2 bases, and 13 bases lay in between. The CDR3 contains 14 residues. The CDR3 DNA follows: TGTGCCAGCAGCCCTGCGGGTGCCGCCTACGAGCAGTACTTC. It specifies CASSPAGAAYEQYF.

The V gene is TRBV2, the J gene TRBJ2-5; maybe TRBD1 (6 bases). From germline, CDR1 is SNHLY and CDR2 FYNNEI. The CDR3 length is 14 residues. The ends were cut back, 6 bases at V and 2 bases at J, with 13 bases in the middle. CDR3 residues: CASRTGPRQETQYF. CDR3 sequence (DNA): TGTGCCAGCAGGACAGGACCCCGACAAGAGACCCAGTACTTC.

The chain uses TRBV4-1 and TRBJ2-6; unclear D gene. Per the germline V gene, CDR1 is MGHRA and CDR2 is YSYEKL. V gave up 4 bases and J gave up 1 base, with 5 bases separating them. The CDR3 spans 14 residues. CDR3 in amino acids: CASSLPSGANVLTF. The CDR3 region has the DNA TGCGCCAGCAGCCTTCCGTCTGGGGCCAACGTCCTGACTTTC.

The chain uses TRBV6-5 and TRBJ1-2; TRBD1 aligns across 8 bases. The CDR3 length is 15 residues. CDR1 and CDR2 from the germline V gene are MNHEY and SVGAGI. Trimming at V came to 4 bases and at J to 6 bases, leaving 10 bases not matched to a gene. The CDR3 reads CASSSLQGGRNGYTF. The CDR3 nucleotides are TGTGCCAGCAGTTCCCTACAGGGGGGAAGGAATGGCTACACCTTC.

This chain links TRBV27 with TRBJ2-1; TRBD1 matches at 9 bases. The V gene end was trimmed by 3 bases and the J gene end by 7 bases; junction bases not matched to a gene: 16. The CDR3 has 18 residues. Germline V gives CDR1 MNHEY, CDR2 SMNVEV (reference sequence). The DNA for the CDR3 is TGTGCCAGCAGTTTTTCCCCTAATAGGGACAGGGATAGAAATGAGCAGTTCTTC. It is translated as CASSFSPNRDRDRNEQFF.

This clone was counted once. The chain joins TRBV5-5 to TRBJ2-5, with D possibly TRBD1 on 6 matching bases. Germline CDR1 and CDR2: SGHKS and YYEKEE (reference sequence). Trimming left V 1 base short and J 7 bases short, with 14 bases between. The CDR3 consists of 14 residues. CDR3 amino acids: CASSLNRVIGTQYF. The CDR3 region has the DNA TGTGCCAGCAGCTTGAACAGGGTGATTGGGACCCAGTACTTC. Full variable domain (remainder filled in from reference TRBV5-5 and TRBJ2-5): DAGVTQSPTHLIKTRGQQVTLRCSPISGHKSVSWYQQVLGQGPQFIFQYYEKEERGRGNFPDRFSARQFPNYSSELNVNALLLGDSALYLCASSLNRVIGTQYFGPGTRLLVL.

The rearrangement joins TRBV10-3 to TRBJ2-2; possibly TRBD2 for D (6 bases). The germline V and J ends were trimmed by 6 bases and 3 bases, with 14 bases remaining between them. Germline CDR1 is ENHRY and CDR2 is SYGVKD. The CDR3 sequence is 15 residues long. CDR3 in DNA: TGTGCCATCAGCCCGGACTACACAGACACCGGGGAGCTGTTTTTT. Translating gives CAISPDYTDTGELFF.

The chain joins TRBV11-2 to TRBJ2-7, with a tentative D call TRBD2 (6 bases). V lost 10 bases, J lost 1 base, and 14 bases lay in between. The CDR3 extends over 13 amino acids. Germline V CDR1 and CDR2: SGHAT, FQNNGV. The CDR3 sequence: CATTPGGSYEQYF. In DNA form, the CDR3 reads TGTGCCACCACCCCCGGGGGTTCCTACGAGCAGTACTTC.

The chain uses TRBV7-6 and TRBJ1-3, with D hard to call. Germline loops: CDR1 SGHVS, CDR2 FNYEAQ. This CDR3 has 16 amino acids. Trimming pared 5 bases from V and 3 bases from J, leaving 17 bases between. Here the CDR3 DNA reads TGTGCCAGCAGCCAATTTAAGGGAGTTGATGGAAACACCATATATTTT. Translated: CASSQFKGVDGNTIYF.

V and J are TRBV5-8 and TRBJ2-7; D might be TRBD1 (5 bases). Germline-derived CDR1 and CDR2 are SGHTS and YDEGEE. V gave up 7 bases and J gave up 4 bases, with 21 bases separating them. This CDR3 comprises 15 residues. The DNA of the CDR3 is TGTGCCAGCCACCGTCCTCCAGGGATTGGATACGAGCAGTACTTC. This gives the protein CASHRPPGIGYEQYF.

This sequence joins TRBV21-1 and TRBJ1-3; the table's D call TRBD1 went unverified against the DNA. TRBV21-1 is flagged as a pseudogene. The CDR3 covers 10 residues. The CDR3 DNA sequence: TGTGCCAGCAGCAAAGGGATATGGGCCTTT. This encodes CASSKGIWAF.

This rearrangement joins TRBV9 to TRBJ1-2; TRBD1 aligns across 8 bases. J lost 0 bases, V lost 3 bases, and 7 bases had no gene match. Germline loops: CDR1 SGDLS, CDR2 YYNGEE. This CDR3 region has 16 residues. In DNA, the CDR3 is TGTGCCAGCAGCGCGACAGGGGCGGTAGCTAACTATGGCTACACCTTC. Its protein product is CASSATGAVANYGYTF.

V usage is TRBV2 and J usage is TRBJ2-5, with 11 bases matching TRBD2. The CDR3 sequence is 17 residues long. Germline lookup yields CDR1 SNHLY and CDR2 FYNNEI. The trim removed 10 bases at V and 5 bases at J, leaving 18 bases unmatched. The CDR3 sequence: CATARASGRPLGETQYF. CDR3 nucleotides: TGTGCCACCGCCCGGGCTAGCGGGAGGCCCCTGGGTGAGACCCAGTACTTC.

The chain combines TRBV9 with TRBJ2-7; TRBD2 agrees at 10 bases. This CDR3 region has 15 residues. CDR1 is SGDLS and CDR2 is YYNGEE in the germline V gene. V was clipped by 0 bases and J by 5 bases; unmatched bases: 5. CDR3 bases: TGTGCCAGCAGCGTAGGGGGGACTAGCGCGGACGAGCAGTACTTC. Its protein is CASSVGGTSADEQYF.

The rearrangement joins TRBV4-2 to TRBJ2-3; 9 bases agree with TRBD1. Germline V gene sequence: CDR1 LGHNA, CDR2 YNFKEQ. The length of the CDR3 is 14 residues. Trimming removed 3 bases from V and 6 bases from J; junction bases left unmatched: 4. CDR3 sequence: CASSQTGGRDTQYF. The DNA of the CDR3 is TGTGCCAGCAGCCAGACAGGGGGTCGGGATACGCAGTATTTT.

The chain recombines TRBV2 with TRBJ1-2; D is possibly TRBD1 (5 bases). Germline values: CDR1 SNHLY, CDR2 FYNNEI. Trimming shortened V by 4 bases and J by 1 base, and 13 bases separated the two germline ends. The CDR3 sequence is 15 residues long. Here the CDR3 DNA reads TGTGCCAGCAGTGGGGTAGGGGTGCGTAACTATGGCTACACCTTC. It translates to CASSGVGVRNYGYTF.